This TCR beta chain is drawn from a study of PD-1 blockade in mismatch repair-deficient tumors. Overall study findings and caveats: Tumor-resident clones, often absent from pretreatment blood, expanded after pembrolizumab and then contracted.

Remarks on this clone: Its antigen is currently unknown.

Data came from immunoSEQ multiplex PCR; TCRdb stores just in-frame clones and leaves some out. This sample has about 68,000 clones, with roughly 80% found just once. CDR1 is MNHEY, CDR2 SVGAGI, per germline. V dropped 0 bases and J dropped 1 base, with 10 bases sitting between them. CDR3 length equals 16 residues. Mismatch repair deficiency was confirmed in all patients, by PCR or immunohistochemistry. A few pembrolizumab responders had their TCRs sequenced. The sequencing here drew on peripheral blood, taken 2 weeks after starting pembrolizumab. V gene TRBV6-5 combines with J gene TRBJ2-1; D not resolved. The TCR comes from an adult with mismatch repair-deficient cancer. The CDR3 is CASSYSSLPSYNEQFF. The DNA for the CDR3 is TGTGCCAGCAGTTACTCTAGCCTCCCGTCCTACAATGAGCAGTTCTTC.